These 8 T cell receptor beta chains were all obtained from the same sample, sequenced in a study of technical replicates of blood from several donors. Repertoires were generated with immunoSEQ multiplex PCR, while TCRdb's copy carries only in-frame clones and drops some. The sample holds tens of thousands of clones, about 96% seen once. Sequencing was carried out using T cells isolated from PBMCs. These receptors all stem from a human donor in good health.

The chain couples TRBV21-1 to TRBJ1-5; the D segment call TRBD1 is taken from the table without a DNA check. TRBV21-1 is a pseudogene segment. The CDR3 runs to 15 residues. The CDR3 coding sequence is TGTGCCAGCATAATGTTCAGGGCTTCGCATCAGCCCCAGCATTTT. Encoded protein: CASIMFRASHQPQHF.

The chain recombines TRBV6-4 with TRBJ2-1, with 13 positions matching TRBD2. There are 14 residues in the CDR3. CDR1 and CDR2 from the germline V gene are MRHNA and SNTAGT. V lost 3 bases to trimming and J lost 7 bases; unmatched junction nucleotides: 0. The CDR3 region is CASSELAGGNEQFF. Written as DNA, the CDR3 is TGTGCCAGCAGTGAACTAGCGGGAGGGAATGAGCAGTTCTTC.

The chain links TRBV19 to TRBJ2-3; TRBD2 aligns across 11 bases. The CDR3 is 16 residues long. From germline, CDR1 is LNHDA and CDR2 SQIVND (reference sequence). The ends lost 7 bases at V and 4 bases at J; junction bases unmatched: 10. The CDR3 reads CASNLAGGLYADTQYF. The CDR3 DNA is TGTGCCAGTAACCTAGCGGGAGGTCTGTACGCAGATACGCAGTATTTT.

Here the CDR3 reads CASSPILATYEQYF. CDR3 coding DNA: TGTGCCAGCAGCCCGATACTAGCGACCTACGAGCAGTACTTC. The genes are TRBV7-8 and TRBJ2-7; 7 nucleotides match TRBD2. V dropped 5 bases and J dropped 2; count of bases not matched to a gene: 6. The CDR3 totals 14 residues. Germline V lookup: CDR1 SGHVS, CDR2 FQNEAQ.

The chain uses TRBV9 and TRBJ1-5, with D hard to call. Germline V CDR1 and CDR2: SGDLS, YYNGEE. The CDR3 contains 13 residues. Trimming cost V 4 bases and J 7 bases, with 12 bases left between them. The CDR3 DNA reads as TGTGCCAGCAGCCCCGGGGTTTCCCAGCCCCAGCATTTT. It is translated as CASSPGVSQPQHF. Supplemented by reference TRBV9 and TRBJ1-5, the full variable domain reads DSGVTQTPKHLITATGQRVTLRCSPRSGDLSVYWYQQSLDQGLQFLIQYYNGEERAKGNILERFSAQQFPDLHSELNLSSLELGDSALYFCASSPGVSQPQHFGDGTRLSIL.

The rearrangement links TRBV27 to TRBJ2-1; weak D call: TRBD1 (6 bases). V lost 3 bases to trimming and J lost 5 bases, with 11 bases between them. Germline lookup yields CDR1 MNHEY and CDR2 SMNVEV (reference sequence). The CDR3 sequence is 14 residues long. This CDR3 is CASSLAGVDNEQFF. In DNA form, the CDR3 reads TGTGCCAGCAGTTTGGCAGGGGTAGACAATGAGCAGTTCTTC.

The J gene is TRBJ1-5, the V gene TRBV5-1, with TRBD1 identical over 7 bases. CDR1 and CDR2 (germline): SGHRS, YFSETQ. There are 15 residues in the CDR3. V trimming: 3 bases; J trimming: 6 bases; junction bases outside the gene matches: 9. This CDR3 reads CASSSQGGDSQPQHF. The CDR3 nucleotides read TGCGCCAGCAGCTCACAGGGTGGGGACAGTCAGCCCCAGCATTTT.

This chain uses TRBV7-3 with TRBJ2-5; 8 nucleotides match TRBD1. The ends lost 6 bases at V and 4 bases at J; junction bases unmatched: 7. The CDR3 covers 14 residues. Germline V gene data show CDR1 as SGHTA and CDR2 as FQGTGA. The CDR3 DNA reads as TGTGCCAGCAGTAGACAGGGGCATGGAGAGACCCAGTACTTC. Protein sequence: CASSRQGHGETQYF.